One sample yielded the 9 T cell receptor beta chains listed below, sequenced in a study of T-cell reconstitution after alpha-beta-depleted transplantation in children. TCRbeta library construction was performed incorporating unique molecular identifiers. TCRdb fed the PCR reads into MiXCR, producing one record per CDR3 protein. The sample contains roughly 23,000 distinct CDR3 sequences, about a tenth of which appear only once. Source: PBMCs from the stem cell graft donor, taken from the stem cell graft. These receptors were taken from a human donor who donated a stem cell graft to a child with chronic granulomatous disease.

This clonotype was recorded many times. CDR3 loop: CASSLKGTGELFF. The DNA for the CDR3 is TGTGCCAGCAGTTTAAAGGGTACCGGGGAGCTGTTTTTT. The V gene is TRBV12-3 or TRBV12-4, the J gene TRBJ2-2; the D is unclear. With 2 bases removed from V and 5 bases from J, the gap between germline ends came to 6 bases. CDR3 length equals 13 residues.

This clonotype was picked up many times. The chain employs TRBV3-1 and TRBJ1-1; no definite D call. Between the trimmed V and J ends, which lost 3 bases and 1 base, there was a span of 18 bases. The CDR3 totals 17 residues. Germline CDR1 reads LGHDT; CDR2 reads YNNKEL (reference sequence). CDR3 in amino acids: CASSQQAGGLWNTEAFF. CDR3 in DNA: TGTGCCAGCAGCCAGCAAGCGGGCGGCCTATGGAACACTGAAGCTTTCTTT.

The chain joins TRBV12-3 or TRBV12-4 to TRBJ2-7; maybe TRBD1 (6 bases). This CDR3 comprises 13 residues. The ends were cut back, 3 bases at V and 2 bases at J, with 8 bases in the middle. The CDR3 nucleotides are TGTGCCAGCAGTTTGAGGGGGACCTACGAGCAGTACTTC. Its translation: CASSLRGTYEQYF.

The table lists this clonotype with a few counts. The chain couples TRBV20-1 to TRBJ1-1, with D possibly matching TRBD1 (6 bases). Deletions cut 0 bases from V and 5 bases from J, with 16 bases between. The CDR3 length is 15 residues. Germline lookup yields CDR1 DFQATT and CDR2 SNEGSKA (reference sequence). This chain's CDR3 is CSARDQGRILTEAFF. CDR3 bases: TGCAGTGCTAGAGATCAGGGGCGCATTTTGACTGAAGCTTTCTTT.

In nucleotides, the CDR3 is TGTGCCTGCTCCCCCACCGGACAGGGGGTAGCCAAAAACATTCAGTACTTC. This translates into CACSPTGQGVAKNIQYF. The genes are TRBV3-1 and TRBJ2-4; 10 nucleotides agree with TRBD1. The germline CDR1 and CDR2 sequences are LGHDT and YNNKEL (reference sequence). Trimming took 11 bases from V and 0 from J; bases not matched to a gene: 13. This CDR3 comprises 17 residues.

Ten or more counts support this clonotype. The gene calls are TRBV29-1 and TRBJ2-3, with 9 nucleotides matching TRBD2. This CDR3 is 14 amino acids long. CDR1 SQVTM and CDR2 ANQGSEA come from the germline V gene. The trim removed 3 bases at V and 4 bases at J, leaving 5 bases unmatched. CDR3 sequence reads: CSVEASGGPDTQYF. CDR3 nucleotide sequence: TGCAGCGTTGAGGCCAGCGGGGGGCCAGATACGCAGTATTTT.

This clonotype is judged medium-sized (0.01 to 0.1%). The genes are TRBV5-1 and TRBJ1-2, with 7 bases aligning to TRBD1. This CDR3 has 14 amino acids. CDR1 and CDR2 (germline): SGHRS, YFSETQ. J gave up 3 bases and V 0 bases, and 2 bases lay outside the gene matches. In DNA form, the CDR3 reads TGCGCCAGCAGCTTGGGACAGGGTGACTATGGCTACACCTTC. Amino acids: CASSLGQGDYGYTF. The full variable domain, rest sourced from reference TRBV5-1 and TRBJ1-2, is KAGVTQTPRYLIKTRGQQVTLSCSPISGHRSVSWYQQTPGQGLQFLFEYFSETQRNKGNFPGRFSGRQFSNSRSEMNVSTLELGDSALYLCASSLGQGDYGYTFGSGTRLTVV.

This clonotype was seen at least ten times. The V gene is TRBV6-2 or TRBV6-3, the J gene TRBJ2-3; TRBD1 matches at 7 bases. CDR1 is MNHEY, CDR2 SVGEGT, per germline. This CDR3 is 14 amino acids long. The trim removed 2 bases at V and 4 bases at J, leaving 3 bases unmatched. The CDR3 sequence is CASSYGQEADTQYF. The CDR3, as DNA: TGTGCCAGCAGTTACGGACAGGAGGCAGATACGCAGTATTTT.

This clonotype was seen ten or more times. This sequence joins TRBV20-1 and TRBJ2-7; TRBD1 aligns across 7 bases. V shed 0 bases and J 2 bases; nucleotides not matched to a gene: 4. The CDR3 sequence is 14 residues long. CDR1 is DFQATT, CDR2 SNEGSKA, per germline (reference sequence). The CDR3 is CSAREADRAYEQYF. The CDR3 bases are TGCAGTGCTAGAGAGGCAGACAGGGCCTACGAGCAGTACTTC.